These T cell receptor beta chains were read from a single sample in a study of read filtering for tumor transcriptome and immune sequencing. TCRdb re-derived calls from the reads in MiXCR, one entry per CDR3 protein. This table holds about 90,000 distinct CDR3 sequences, 12% found once. The sequenced material came from a population of CD138-negative cells sorted from bone marrow. These receptors were collected from a donor over 35 with multiple myeloma. Both conserved end residues are part of each CDR3. D genes are given only for firm matches. Clone size appears in some rows only: once, few, many, or a class for an expanded clone.

>TRBJ2-5|many|TRBD2|TRBV14
CASSRAGLAGAQETQYF
TGTGCCAGCAGCCGAGCGGGACTAGCGGGCGCTCAAGAGACCCAGTACTTC
>TRBJ2-2|.|TRBD1|TRBV4-1
CASNQRTGNTGELSF
TGCGCCAGCAACCAAAGGACAGGGAACACCGGGGAGCTGTCTTTT
>TRBJ2-1|many|TRBD1|TRBV9
CASSVTLGTTGAYNEQFF
TGTGCCAGCAGCGTAACGTTAGGGACGACAGGGGCCTACAATGAGCAGTTCTTC
>TRBJ1-5|many|.|TRBV7-2
CASSLVGAGQPQHF
TGTGCCAGCAGCTTAGTGGGGGCTGGTCAGCCCCAGCATTTT
>TRBJ1-1|few|.|TRBV5-1
CASSALYMNTEAFF
TGCGCCAGCAGCGCCCTTTATATGAACACTGAAGCTTTCTTT
>TRBJ1-1|.|.|TRBV5-1
CASTGGQMNTEAFF
TGCGCCAGCACCGGGGGACAAATGAACACTGAAGCTTTCTTT
>TRBJ2-1|many|.|TRBV12-3/TRBV12-4
CASSFLGSEQFF
TGTGCCAGCAGTTTTCTGGGCAGCGAGCAGTTCTTC
>TRBJ2-2|.|.|TRBV9
CASSVAGTGELFF
TGTGCCAGCAGCGTAGCTGGAACCGGGGAGCTGTTTTTT
>TRBJ2-1|many|.|TRBV28
CASTGAPYNEQFF
TGTGCCAGCACCGGAGCGCCTTACAATGAGCAGTTCTTC
>TRBJ1-6|.|.|TRBV4-1
CASSRGSMDSPLHF
TGCGCCAGCAGCCGAGGAAGCATGGATTCACCCCTCCACTTT
>TRBJ2-7|many|.|TRBV20-1
CSAGDSDWEQYF
TGCAGTGCTGGGGACTCGGATTGGGAGCAGTACTTC
>TRBJ2-3|many|TRBD2|TRBV20-1
CSAATSGRRGMRSDTQYF
TGCAGTGCTGCGACTAGCGGGAGACGGGGAATGAGGTCAGATACGCAGTATTTT
>TRBJ1-1|many|TRBD1|TRBV29-1
CSVHRGGLEAFF
TGCAGCGTGCACAGGGGAGGGCTGGAAGCTTTCTTT
>TRBJ2-7|many|.|TRBV20-1
CSAPDSTSEQYF
TGCAGTGCTCCAGACTCCACGAGCGAGCAGTACTTC
>TRBJ2-5|few|.|TRBV18
CASPRTGTSFQETQYF
TGTGCCAGCCCTCGAACAGGGACTTCGTTCCAAGAGACCCAGTACTTC
>TRBJ1-5|many|TRBD1|TRBV19
CASSWTGYNQPQHF
TGTGCCAGTAGCTGGACAGGGTACAATCAGCCCCAGCATTTT
>TRBJ2-6|many|.|TRBV5-1
CASSLTTGANVLTF
TGCGCCAGCAGCTTGACTACTGGGGCCAACGTCCTGACTTTC
>TRBJ2-1|.|TRBD2|TRBV7-9
CASSPAGGPLFNGQFF
TGTGCCAGCAGCCCAGCGGGGGGGCCTCTATTCAATGGGCAGTTCTTC
>TRBJ2-5|many|.|TRBV11-2
CASSFQETQYF
TGTGCCAGCAGCTTCCAAGAGACCCAGTACTTC
>TRBJ1-1|.|.|TRBV5-1
CASNPLGRGTEAFF
TGCGCCAGCAACCCCCTCGGTAGGGGGACTGAAGCTTTCTTT
>TRBJ1-1|many|TRBD1|TRBV5-1
CASSPGTENTEAFF
TGCGCCAGCAGCCCCGGGACAGAAAACACTGAAGCTTTCTTT
>TRBJ1-5|many|.|TRBV6-1
CASAPDGSNQPQHF
TGTGCCAGCGCCCCGGACGGTAGCAATCAGCCCCAGCATTTT
>TRBJ1-3|.|.|TRBV20-1
CSARQDSGNTIYF
TGCAGTGCTAGACAGGACAGTGGAAACACCATATATTTT
>TRBJ1-5|many|.|TRBV10-3
CAISESGVAGPQHF
TGTGCCATCAGTGAGTCGGGGGTAGCTGGGCCCCAGCATTTT
>TRBJ2-1|many|TRBD2|TRBV7-2
CASSLEGGGGRSNEQFF
TGTGCCAGCAGCTTAGAGGGGGGCGGGGGGAGAAGCAATGAGCAGTTCTTC
>TRBJ1-1|many|.|TRBV7-9
CASSSDTGGNTEAFF
TGTGCCAGCAGCTCGGACACCGGAGGGAACACTGAAGCTTTCTTT
>TRBJ2-1|many|TRBD2|TRBV6-5
CASSSSGRGENEQFF
TGTGCCAGCAGTTCCAGCGGGAGGGGAGAGAATGAGCAGTTCTTC
>TRBJ2-1|few|TRBD2|TRBV7-2
CASRPLAGHEQFF
TGTGCCAGCAGACCTCTAGCGGGACATGAGCAGTTCTTC
>TRBJ1-6|.|.|TRBV14
CASSRMGLQVLRF
TGTGCCAGCAGCCGGATGGGGCTTCAAGTCCTCCGCTTT
>TRBJ2-3|many|.|TRBV7-8
CASSRARDTQYF
TGTGCCAGCAGCAGGGCTCGGGATACGCAGTATTTT
>TRBJ2-5|many|.|TRBV11-3
CASSLNQGDETQYF
TGTGCCAGCAGCTTAAATCAGGGAGATGAGACCCAGTACTTC
>TRBJ2-7|.|.|TRBV5-1
CASSLTPDSPYEQYF
TGCGCCAGCAGCTTGACCCCGGACAGTCCCTACGAGCAGTACTTT
>TRBJ2-2|many|.|TRBV20-1
CSAEAFWGNTGELFF
TGCAGTGCTGAAGCCTTCTGGGGGAATACCGGGGAGCTGTTTTTT
>TRBJ2-3|many|TRBD1|TRBV7-2
CASRRTGPSTDTQYF
TGTGCCAGCAGACGGACAGGGCCCAGCACAGATACGCAGTATTTT
>TRBJ2-5|.|TRBD2|TRBV29-1
CSVLTSGETQYF
TGCAGCGTGTTGACTAGCGGAGAGACCCAGTACTTC
>TRBJ1-5|many|TRBD1|TRBV20-1
CSARDGQGNQPQHF
TGCAGTGCTAGAGACGGACAGGGCAATCAGCCCCAGCATTTT
>TRBJ2-5|many|TRBD2|TRBV6-5
CASSPRPSGGETQYF
TGTGCCAGCAGTCCTCGCCCTAGCGGCGGAGAGACCCAGTACTTC
>TRBJ1-4|many|TRBD1|TRBV2
CASSEVGGRMFF
TGTGCCAGCAGTGAAGTAGGGGGCAGGATGTTTTTT
>TRBJ2-1|many|TRBD2|TRBV20-1
CSATTKPTAGGSYNEQFF
TGCAGTGCCACCACTAAACCCACAGCGGGAGGCTCCTACAATGAGCAGTTCTTC
>TRBJ2-1|many|TRBD2|TRBV11-2
CASSYGRDNEQFF
TGTGCCAGCAGTTATGGGAGGGACAATGAGCAGTTCTTC
>TRBJ1-1|many|.|TRBV20-1
CSARQDLGTTEAFF
TGCAGTGCTAGACAGGATTTGGGAACCACTGAAGCTTTCTTT
>TRBJ1-2|many|.|TRBV20-1
CSARDPVVHYGYTF
TGCAGTGCTAGAGATCCTGTGGTACACTATGGCTACACCTTC
>TRBJ1-2|many|.|TRBV5-1
CASSSYYASYYTF
TGCGCCAGCAGCTCATACTACGCATCTTACTACACCTTC
>TRBJ1-1|few|.|TRBV18
CASSPRGRRWGTEAFF
TGTGCCAGCTCACCACGGGGCAGGAGATGGGGCACTGAAGCTTTCTTT
>TRBJ2-4|many|.|TRBV20-1
CSATHPTRHIQYF
TGCAGTGCTACTCATCCGACCCGTCACATTCAGTACTTC
>TRBJ2-3|.|.|TRBV10-2
CASSPRVTGFTDTQYF
TGCGCCAGCAGTCCTCGCGTAACGGGGTTCACAGATACGCAGTATTTT
>TRBJ1-5|many|.|TRBV13
CASALGVRNQPQHF
TGTGCCAGCGCACTTGGGGTACGCAATCAGCCCCAGCATTTT
>TRBJ2-1|many|TRBD2|TRBV27
CASSLEGTSGYNGQFF
TGTGCCAGCAGTTTAGAAGGGACTAGCGGCTACAATGGGCAGTTCTTC
>TRBJ2-5|many|.|TRBV3-1
CASSQEQGKTQYF
TGTGCCAGCAGCCAAGAGCAAGGGAAGACCCAGTACTTC
>TRBJ1-1|many|.|TRBV29-1
CSVEKVEAFF
TGCAGCGTTGAGAAGGTAGAAGCTTTCTTT
>TRBJ1-1|many|.|TRBV6-6
CASSYFRAGDTEAFF
TGTGCCAGCAGTTACTTTCGGGCCGGGGACACTGAAGCTTTCTTT
>TRBJ2-1|many|.|TRBV5-1
CASSLGTLNEQFF
TGCGCCAGCAGCTTGGGGACTCTTAATGAGCAGTTCTTC
>TRBJ1-1|many|.|TRBV29-1
CSVARDGNTEAFF
TGCAGCGTTGCAAGGGACGGTAACACTGAAGCTTTCTTT
>TRBJ2-5|many|.|TRBV29-1
CSVLHPGTAQETQYF
TGCAGCGTACTCCATCCCGGGACGGCTCAAGAGACCCAGTACTTC
>TRBJ2-1|many|.|TRBV20-1
CSAVGHTGSYNEQFF
TGCAGTGCGGTTGGGCATACGGGATCCTACAATGAGCAGTTCTTC